These 20 T cell receptor beta chains originate from one sample sequenced in a study of shared clonotypes between healthy human individuals. Clones were read by immunoSEQ multiplex PCR, and TCRdb kept only the in-frame ones, dropping some. The repertoire holds about 510,000 clones, roughly 85% seen once, with roughly an eighth in the top ten. Sequencing was done on a sample of PBMCs. The origin of the receptors is a woman aged 35 to 49 in good health. Some clones in this sample may be carry-over from other donors' samples.

This chain links TRBV19 with TRBJ2-5; TRBD1 matches at 10 bases. CDR3 length equals 16 residues. In germline, CDR1 is LNHDA, CDR2 SQIVND (reference sequence). The V segment lost 7 bases and the J segment 4 bases; nucleotides outside the gene matches: 12. The CDR3 sequence is CASNQPGQGRRETQYF. In DNA, the CDR3 is TGTGCCAGTAATCAACCGGGACAGGGGCGTCGAGAGACCCAGTACTTC. Using reference TRBV19 and TRBJ2-5 for the parts outside the CDR3, the full variable domain is DGGITQSPKYLFRKEGQNVTLSCEQNLNHDAMYWYRQDPGQGLRLIYYSQIVNDFQKGDIAEGYSVSREKKESFPLTVTSAQKNPTAFYLCASNQPGQGRRETQYFGPGTRLLVL.

Details on this clone: The same CDR3 is also encoded by other DNA sequences in this sample. DNA of the CDR3: TGTGCCAGCAACCCGGGGGGTGTGGACACTGAAGCTTTCTTT. Translation gives CASNPGGVDTEAFF. This rearrangement joins TRBV6-5 to TRBJ1-1; TRBD1 might be the D (5 bases). Germline V gives CDR1 MNHEY, CDR2 SVGAGI. The CDR3 consists of 14 residues. Trimming stripped 7 bases from V and 3 bases from J, with 15 bases between.

The rearrangement uses TRBV6-1 and TRBJ1-1; D call uncertain. The V end lost 2 bases, the J end lost 1 base, and 8 bases lay between the germline ends. Per the germline V gene, CDR1 is MNHNS and CDR2 is SASEGT. The CDR3 length is 14 residues. CDR3 in DNA: TGTGCCAGCAGTGAAACACCGGGGAACACTGAAGCTTTCTTT. Its translation: CASSETPGNTEAFF.

On this clone itself: A far larger clone is just one base off, so this is likely a read error. Different DNA sequences within this sample yield the same CDR3. The genes are TRBV30 and TRBJ1-1; D remains ambiguous. This CDR3 is 17 amino acids long. Germline V gene data show CDR1 as GTSNPN and CDR2 as SVGIG (reference sequence). The CDR3 spells CAWSASLTSTLGTEAFF. CDR3 DNA sequence: TGTGCCTGGAGCGCCAGTCTTACCTCAACCTTGGGCACTGAGGCTTTCTTT.

The genes are TRBV7-2 and TRBJ1-1; TRBD1 is a possible D gene (5 bases). Trimming took 5 bases from V and 7 from J, leaving 17 bases between them. Per germline, CDR1 SGHTA and CDR2 FQGNSA. This CDR3 contains 14 residues. CDR3 residues: CASSQQSGTGEAFF. CDR3 DNA: TGTGCCAGCAGCCAGCAATCGGGGACCGGTGAAGCTTTCTTT.

This chain uses TRBV28 with TRBJ1-2, with a possible D match to TRBD1 (5 bases). Germline CDR1 is MDHEN and CDR2 is SYDVKM. The CDR3 totals 10 residues. V lost 10 bases and J 4 bases, leaving 7 bases between the germline ends. Written as DNA, the CDR3 is TGTGCCACCAGGGTCTATGGCTACACCTTC. Translated: CATRVYGYTF.

This rearrangement joins TRBV28 to TRBJ1-5; D perhaps matches TRBD1 (5 bases). The ends were cut back, 4 bases at V and 2 bases at J, with 12 bases in the middle. From germline, CDR1 is MDHEN and CDR2 SYDVKM. CDR3 size: 15 residues. Here the CDR3 reads CASSSLGQGNQPQHF. The CDR3 DNA sequence: TGTGCCAGCAGTTCCTTGGGGCAGGGCAATCAGCCCCAGCATTTT.

The chain uses TRBV2 and TRBJ2-5; D not certain. TRBJ2-7 explains the end of the DNA better; the J call may be wrong. CDR1 and CDR2 from the germline V gene are SNHLY and FYNNEI. This CDR3 is built from 14 residues. CDR3 loop: CASSEAVEQYEQYF. CDR3 nucleotides: TGTGCCAGCAGTGAAGCAGTGGAGCAATACGAGCAGTACTTC.

This chain connects TRBV7-3 to TRBJ2-3; D possibly corresponds to TRBD2 (5 bases). The CDR3 is 16 amino acids. The germline CDR1 and CDR2 sequences are SGHTA and FQGTGA. Trimming cost V 4 bases and J 0 bases, with 14 bases left between them. CDR3 DNA: TGTGCCAGCAGCTATTCCCCGGGCGGGAGCACAGATACGCAGTATTTT. It specifies CASSYSPGGSTDTQYF. Full variable domain (rest looked up from reference TRBV7-3 and TRBJ2-3): GAGVSQTPSNKVTEKGKYVELRCDPISGHTALYWYRQSLGQGPEFLIYFQGTGAADDSGLPNDRFFAVRPEGSVSTLKIQRTERGDSAVYLCASSYSPGGSTDTQYFGPGTRLTVL.

This clone was detected only a few times. The chain couples TRBV5-1 to TRBJ2-2, with D perhaps TRBD1 or TRBD2 (6 bases each). Germline V gene lookup returns CDR1 SGHRS and CDR2 YFSETQ. The CDR3 is 14 residues long. V lost 2 bases and J 5 bases, leaving 10 bases between the germline ends. As DNA, the CDR3 is TGCGCCAGCAGCTTCTCGGGGGCGACCGGGGAGCTGTTTTTT. The encoded protein is CASSFSGATGELFF.

The chain recombines TRBV28 with TRBJ2-3, with 7 bases identical to TRBD2. V shed 3 bases and J 4 bases; nucleotides not matched to a gene: 7. Looked up from germline, CDR1 is MDHEN and CDR2 is SYDVKM. CDR3 size: 15 residues. Here the CDR3 DNA reads TGTGCCAGCAGTTTGGGTGGGAGGGGAGCAGATACGCAGTATTTT. It encodes CASSLGGRGADTQYF. The complete variable domain, with remaining parts taken from reference TRBV28 and TRBJ2-3, reads DVKVTQSSRYLVKRTGEKVFLECVQDMDHENMFWYRQDPGLGLRLIYFSYDVKMKEKGDIPEGYSVSREKKERFSLILESASTNQTSMYLCASSLGGRGADTQYFGPGTRLTVL.

This chain connects TRBV6-5 to TRBJ2-7; 8 nucleotides agree with TRBD1. V was pared by 0 bases and J by 3 bases, with 4 bases of the junction left unmatched. Germline loops: CDR1 MNHEY, CDR2 SVGAGI. The CDR3 length is 15 residues. The chain's CDR3 is CASSYSMDRDYEQYF. The CDR3, as DNA: TGTGCCAGCAGTTACTCGATGGACAGGGACTACGAGCAGTACTTC.

The chain uses TRBV7-8 and TRBJ1-5; D perhaps matches TRBD1 (6 bases). The germline CDR1 and CDR2 sequences are SGHVS and FQNEAQ. V was pared by 7 bases and J by 4 bases, with 17 bases between. The CDR3 covers 15 residues. CDR3 amino acids: CASTPQTGINQPQHF. The CDR3 DNA reads TGTGCCAGCACCCCTCAAACAGGGATAAATCAGCCCCAGCATTTT.

The chain links TRBV7-8 to TRBJ2-7; D is tentatively TRBD1 or TRBD2 (5 bases each). CDR3 length: 14 residues. Trimming shortened V by 8 bases and J by 2 bases, and 16 bases separated the two germline ends. Germline lookup yields CDR1 SGHVS and CDR2 FQNEAQ. The chain's CDR3 is CASGTGTQTYEQYF. The CDR3 bases are TGTGCCAGCGGTACCGGGACCCAGACCTACGAGCAGTACTTC.

The chain carries TRBV5-6 and TRBJ2-7; D is ambiguous. V was pared by 0 bases and J by 0 bases, with 13 bases between. The length of the CDR3 is 16 residues. Germline V gene sequence: CDR1 SGHDT, CDR2 YYEEEE. The CDR3 nucleotides are TGTGCCAGCAGCTTGGCCCCGGACCGCGTCTCCTACGAGCAGTACTTC. Its protein is CASSLAPDRVSYEQYF.

This clone was observed a few times. This chain links TRBV11-2 with TRBJ2-3; D is unclear. Trimming shortened V by 0 bases and J by 1 base, and 8 bases separated the two germline ends. Per the germline V gene, CDR1 is SGHAT and CDR2 is FQNNGV. The CDR3 sequence is 15 residues long. CDR3 sequence reads: CASSLERTRTDTQYF. The CDR3 nucleotides are TGTGCCAGCAGCTTAGAAAGGACCCGCACAGATACGCAGTATTTT.

The table lists this clone with a few counts. Here the CDR3 reads CASSLSGVYREQYF. DNA for the CDR3: TGTGCCAGCAGTTTATCAGGGGTGTATCGGGAGCAGTACTTC. The V call is TRBV27, the J call TRBJ2-7; D possibly corresponds to TRBD1 (5 bases). CDR1 is MNHEY and CDR2 is SMNVEV in the germline V gene (reference sequence). With 0 bases removed from V and 7 bases from J, the gap between germline ends came to 13 bases. This CDR3 region has 14 residues.

The chain couples TRBV28 to TRBJ2-3, with D possibly being TRBD2 (6 bases). V was trimmed by 8 bases and J by 4 bases, leaving 13 bases between them. The CDR3 sequence is 13 residues long. The germline CDR1 and CDR2 sequences are MDHEN and SYDVKM. CDR3 nucleotide sequence: TGTGCCAGCTCAACTAGCTGGCCAGATACGCAGTATTTT. It specifies CASSTSWPDTQYF.

The chain carries TRBV2 and TRBJ2-2, with a possible D match to TRBD1 (6 bases). Looked up from germline, CDR1 is SNHLY and CDR2 is FYNNEI. The CDR3 length is 13 residues. Between the trimmed V and J ends, which lost 5 bases and 8 bases, there was a span of 12 bases. The CDR3 reads CASSLRQEGELFF. The CDR3 bases are TGTGCCAGCAGTCTCCGACAGGAAGGGGAGCTGTTTTTT.

This chain uses TRBV11-2 with TRBJ1-5; D perhaps matches TRBD1 (6 bases). This CDR3 is built from 12 residues. The germline V gene encodes CDR1 SGHAT and CDR2 FQNNGV. V was pared by 0 bases and J by 12 bases, with 9 bases between. The DNA of the CDR3 is TGTGCCAGCAGCTTAGATCAGGGGATCCAGCATTTT. Translating gives CASSLDQGIQHF.